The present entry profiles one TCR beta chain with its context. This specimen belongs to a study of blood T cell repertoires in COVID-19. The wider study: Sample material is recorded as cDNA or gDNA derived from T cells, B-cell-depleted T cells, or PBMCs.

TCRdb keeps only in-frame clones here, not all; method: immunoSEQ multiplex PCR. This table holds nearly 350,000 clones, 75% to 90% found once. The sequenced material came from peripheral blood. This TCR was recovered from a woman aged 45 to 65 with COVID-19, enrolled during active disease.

CDR3 sequence: CASSPGQGTYEQYF. CDR3 bases: TGTGCCAGCAGCCCAGGGCAGGGGACCTACGAGCAGTACTTC. The genes are TRBV7-9 and TRBJ2-7; D might be TRBD1 (6 bases). Looked up from germline, CDR1 is SEHNR and CDR2 is FQNEAQ (reference sequence). Trimming took 5 bases from V and 2 from J, leaving 13 bases between them. This CDR3 has 14 amino acids.